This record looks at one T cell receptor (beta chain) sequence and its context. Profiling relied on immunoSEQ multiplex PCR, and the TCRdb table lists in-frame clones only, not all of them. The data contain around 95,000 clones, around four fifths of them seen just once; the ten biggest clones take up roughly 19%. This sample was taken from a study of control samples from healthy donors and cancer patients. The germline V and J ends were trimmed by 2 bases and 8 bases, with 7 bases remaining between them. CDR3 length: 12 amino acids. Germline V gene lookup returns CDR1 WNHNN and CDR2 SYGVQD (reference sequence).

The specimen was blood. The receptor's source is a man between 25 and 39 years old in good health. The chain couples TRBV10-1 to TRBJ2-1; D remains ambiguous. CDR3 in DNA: TGCGCCAGCAGTGAGACGGGTCATGAGCAGTTCTTC. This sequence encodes CASSETGHEQFF.